This TCR beta chain was sequenced during a study of blood T cells in healthy people across ages. This CDR3 has 12 amino acids. Deletions cut 6 bases from V and 6 bases from J, with 14 bases between. Germline values: CDR1 DFQATT, CDR2 SNEGSKA (reference sequence). The use of a sample-barcoded 5' primer and a J-beta primer mix characterized a second PCR of roughly 6 to 11 cycles. One entry per CDR3 protein, called by TCRdb with MiXCR from the 5' RACE reads. Altogether around 600,000 distinct CDR3 sequences are present, roughly 43% being singletons, with the ten largest covering around 25%. The chain uses TRBV20-1 and TRBJ1-2; the D gene is possibly TRBD1 (5 bases). The sequence derives from a man at least 80 years old in good health. Source material: blood. The CDR3 protein is CSARPRGHGYTF. CDR3 sequence (DNA): TGCAGTGCCCGTCCGCGGGGACATGGCTACACCTTC.